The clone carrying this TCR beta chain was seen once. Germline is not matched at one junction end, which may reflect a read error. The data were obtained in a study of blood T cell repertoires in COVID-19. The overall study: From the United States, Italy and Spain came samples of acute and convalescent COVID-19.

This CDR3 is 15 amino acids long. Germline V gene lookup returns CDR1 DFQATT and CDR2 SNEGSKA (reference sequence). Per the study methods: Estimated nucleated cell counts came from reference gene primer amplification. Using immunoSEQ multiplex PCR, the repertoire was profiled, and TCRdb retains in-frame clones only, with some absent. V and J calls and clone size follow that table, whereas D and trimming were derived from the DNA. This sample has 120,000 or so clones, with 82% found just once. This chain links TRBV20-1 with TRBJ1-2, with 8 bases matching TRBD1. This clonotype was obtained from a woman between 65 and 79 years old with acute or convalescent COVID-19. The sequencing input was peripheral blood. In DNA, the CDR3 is TGCAGTGCTAGTCCTCGACAGGGGTCTAAGTATGGCTACACCTTC. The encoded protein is CSASPRQGSKYGYTF.